This is a list of T cell receptor beta chains from one sample in a study of cytomegalovirus exposure and HLA in healthy donors. Method: immunoSEQ multiplex PCR; TCRdb's copy keeps in-frame clones and lacks some. This table lists approximately 40,000 clones. The source material was PBMCs. The receptors stem from a human donor in good health. The CDR3 runs from the conserved cysteine through the conserved F or W. The D gene is left open where the match is weak. The size entry is marked missing in some rows and otherwise reads once, few, many or a size class.

NA,NA,TRBJ2-5,TRBV7-8,TGTGCCAGCAGCGCGGGACTGGGAGAGACCCAGTACTTC,CASSAGLGETQYF
NA,NA,TRBJ1-2,TRBV5-1,TGCGCCAGCAGCTTGGTGTACCCTGCGGGAGGCTACACCTTC,CASSLVYPAGGYTF
NA,NA,TRBJ2-5,TRBV5-1,TGCGCCAGCAGCTCGGGGGAGACCCAGTACTTC,CASSSGETQYF
NA,NA,TRBJ1-1,TRBV19,TGTGCCAGTAGATGGCGGACAGTTTCGAACACTGAAGCTTTCTTT,CASRWRTVSNTEAFF
NA,NA,TRBJ1-1,TRBV11-1,TGTGCCACAGGACAGCCTTCGAAGGGGACTGAAGCTTTCTTT,CATGQPSKGTEAFF
NA,NA,TRBJ1-1,TRBV4-1,TGCGCCAGCAGCCCTACTCAGCGAATGAACACTGAAGCTTTCTTT,CASSPTQRMNTEAFF
TRBD1,NA,TRBJ2-7,TRBV5-1,TGCGCCAGTGGACAGGACCTCGGTTACGAGCAGTACTTC,CASGQDLGYEQYF
TRBD1,NA,TRBJ2-3,TRBV19,TGTGCCAGTAGTATACTGGGACAGGGGTACACAGATACGCAGTATTTT,CASSILGQGYTDTQYF
TRBD1,NA,TRBJ2-2,TRBV5-4,TGTGCCAGCAGCAACGACAGGGCCCACACCGGGGAGCTGTTTTTT,CASSNDRAHTGELFF
TRBD2,NA,TRBJ2-1,TRBV28,TGTGCCAGCAGGCATAGCGGGGGGAAAGACGACAATGAGCAGTTCTTC,CASRHSGGKDDNEQFF
TRBD1,NA,TRBJ1-3,TRBV30,TGTGCCTGGAGTCCGGGGACAGGGGCCGCCGGAAACACCATATATTTT,CAWSPGTGAAGNTIYF
TRBD1,NA,TRBJ1-2,TRBV28,TGTGCCAGCAACCCCCGGGACAGCATTTATGGCTACACCTTC,CASNPRDSIYGYTF
NA,NA,TRBJ2-6,TRBV6-1,TGTGCCAGCAGTGAAAGGGGCAGACGCTCTGGGGCCAACGTCCTGACTTTC,CASSERGRRSGANVLTF
TRBD1,NA,TRBJ2-5,TRBV5-5,TGTGCCAGCAGCTCTCCCGACAGGGGGTGGTCGGGAGAGACCCAGTACTTC,CASSSPDRGWSGETQYF
NA,NA,TRBJ1-1,TRBV19,TGTGCCAGTAGTTACGACAGAAATGAAGCTTTCTTT,CASSYDRNEAFF
NA,medium-sized,TRBJ1-1,TRBV5-4,TGTGCCAGCAGCTCCCCAGGGCGCACTGAAGCTTTCTTT,CASSSPGRTEAFF
NA,NA,TRBJ2-3,TRBV19,TGTGCCAGTAGTAGGGACTTCCAGTTCGCGCAGTATTTT,CASSRDFQFAQYF
TRBD2,NA,TRBJ2-1,TRBV6-1,TGTGCCAGCAGTAGGTTAGCGGGGGCCAATGAGCAGTTCTTC,CASSRLAGANEQFF
NA,NA,TRBJ2-3,TRBV11-3,TGTGCCAGCAGCCCCTCACCAGTCACAGATACGCAGTATTTT,CASSPSPVTDTQYF
TRBD1,NA,TRBJ2-7,TRBV18,TGTGCCAGCTCACACCCCGGGACAGCCTTTTCCTACGAGCAGTACTTC,CASSHPGTAFSYEQYF
NA,NA,TRBJ1-2,TRBV5-1,TGCGCCAGCAGCCAAGACTCAGCTAACTATGGCTACACCTTC,CASSQDSANYGYTF
TRBD1,NA,TRBJ1-6,TRBV9,TGTGCCAGCAGCGAGGAGGGACAGGGGCACTCACCCCTCCACTTT,CASSEEGQGHSPLHF
NA,NA,TRBJ1-3,TRBV7-3,TGTGCCAGCAGCTTAAATCCCAGGGGAGCTGGAAACACCATATATTTT,CASSLNPRGAGNTIYF
NA,NA,TRBJ2-3,TRBV2,TGTGCCAGCAGTCTGAGCACAGATACGCAGTATTTT,CASSLSTDTQYF
NA,NA,TRBJ2-5,TRBV7-2,TGTGCCAGCAGCCCAACTCGAGGTCTCCAAGAGACCCAGTACTTC,CASSPTRGLQETQYF
NA,NA,TRBJ1-3,TRBV5-1,TGCGCCAGCACCTCTGGCAACACCCCTGGAAACACCATATATTTT,CASTSGNTPGNTIYF
TRBD2,NA,TRBJ2-3,TRBV7-3,TGTGCCAGCAGCTTAACGGCTAGCGGGGGCGCCACCACAGATACGCAGTATTTT,CASSLTASGGATTDTQYF
NA,NA,TRBJ1-6,TRBV7-8,TGTGCCAGCAGCTTTGAGGGCATTGGTAATTCACCCCTCCACTTT,CASSFEGIGNSPLHF
NA,NA,TRBJ2-7,TRBV21-1,TGTGCCAGCAGCAAACTGGACTTCTACGAGCAGTACTTC,CASSKLDFYEQYF
NA,NA,TRBJ2-5,TRBV28,TGTGCCAGCAGCCCGGTTGGGTATCTAGGTCAGGGGACGACCCAGTACTTC,CASSPVGYLGQGTTQYF
NA,NA,TRBJ1-6,TRBV2,TGTGCCAGCAGTGTCGCGAGGGCAGGGGCAGGTTCACCCCTCCACTTT,CASSVARAGAGSPLHF
NA,NA,TRBJ1-1,TRBV29-1,TGCAGCGGACTATGGGTCACTGAAGCTTTTTTT,CSGLWVTEAFF
NA,NA,TRBJ1-2,TRBV7-3,TGTGCCAGCAGCCCCGGACGGCAGGGGCTGGGCTACACCTTC,CASSPGRQGLGYTF
NA,NA,TRBJ1-2,TRBV28,TGTGCCAGCAGTTTATCAGGGATCAACTATGGCTACACCTTC,CASSLSGINYGYTF
TRBD1,NA,TRBJ2-7,TRBV29-1,TGCAGCGGACGGACAGGTTCCTACGAGCAGTACTTC,CSGRTGSYEQYF
TRBD1,NA,TRBJ2-1,TRBV2,TGTGCCAGCAGTGACACACGGACAGGGGCTAATGAGCAGTTCTTC,CASSDTRTGANEQFF
NA,NA,TRBJ2-1,TRBV7-9,TGTGCCAGCAGCTTTGGACAGAACACCTACAATGAGCAGTTCTTC,CASSFGQNTYNEQFF
NA,NA,TRBJ2-3,TRBV5-1,TGCGCCAGCAGCCAATCTAGCGCAGGCACAGATACGCAGTATTTT,CASSQSSAGTDTQYF
NA,NA,TRBJ2-5,TRBV5-6,TGTGCCAGCAGCCCGTCAGGTCTTGGGGAGACCCAGTACTTC,CASSPSGLGETQYF
TRBD1,NA,TRBJ1-1,TRBV6-5,TGTGCCTGCGGGACAGGGTTAAGTTCGGCAGCTTTCTTT,CACGTGLSSAAFF
TRBD1,NA,TRBJ2-1,TRBV7-3,TGTGCCAGCAGCCCCGCCGGACAGGGGTTTCGGGATGAGCAGTTCTTC,CASSPAGQGFRDEQFF
NA,NA,TRBJ1-5,TRBV9,TGTGCCAGCAGCGTAGACGGGGGCAATCAGCCCCAGCATTTT,CASSVDGGNQPQHF
TRBD1,NA,TRBJ1-5,TRBV5-6,TGTGCCAGCGGGGACAGGATTAGTCAGCCCCAGCATTTT,CASGDRISQPQHF
TRBD1,NA,TRBJ2-5,TRBV7-9,TGTGCCAGCAGCTTCTACAGGGGGCAAGAGACCCAGTACTTC,CASSFYRGQETQYF
NA,NA,TRBJ1-1,TRBV5-6,TGTGCCAGCAGCTGGGGGGGCATATTGGACACTGAAGCTTTCTTT,CASSWGGILDTEAFF
TRBD1,NA,TRBJ1-1,TRBV5-1,TGCGCCAGCAGCCCCGGGACAGGGATTACTGAAGCTTTCTTT,CASSPGTGITEAFF
NA,NA,TRBJ2-7,TRBV5-6,TGTGCCAGCAGCTTGGGGGGGACCTGGGGGGCCTACGAGCAGTACTTC,CASSLGGTWGAYEQYF
NA,NA,TRBJ1-4,TRBV7-9,TGTGCCAGCAGCAATAACGCGGGTAGGCATGAAAAACTGTTTTTT,CASSNNAGRHEKLFF
TRBD1,NA,TRBJ1-6,TRBV6-6,TGTGCCAGCAGTTGGGACAGCTCCTATAATTCACCCCTCCACTTT,CASSWDSSYNSPLHF
TRBD1,NA,TRBJ2-3,TRBV2,TGTGCCAGCAGGGCAGGGGGCTATACGCAGTATTTT,CASRAGGYTQYF
NA,NA,TRBJ1-1,TRBV9,TGTGCCAGCAGCGTAGCTCCCAACACTGAAGCTTTCTTT,CASSVAPNTEAFF
TRBD1,NA,TRBJ2-7,TRBV7-3,TGTGCCAGCAGCAAACCGGGACAGGGGTACGAGCAGTACTTC,CASSKPGQGYEQYF
NA,NA,TRBJ1-2,TRBV30,TGTGCCTGGGGCAGGGAAGATGGGTATGGCTACACCTTC,CAWGREDGYGYTF
NA,NA,TRBJ2-7,TRBV5-6,TGTGCCAGCAGCCTCGGTTCATCGGTCTACGAGCAGTACTTC,CASSLGSSVYEQYF
TRBD2,NA,TRBJ2-2,TRBV10-2,TGCGCCAGCAAGGGGACTAGCGGGGGGGCATGGACCGGGGAGCTGTTTTTT,CASKGTSGGAWTGELFF
NA,NA,TRBJ1-3,TRBV4-2,TGTGCCAGCAGCCAAGAAGGCGACAGATCAGGAAACACCATATATTTT,CASSQEGDRSGNTIYF